This T cell receptor beta chain was observed in a study of shared clonotypes between healthy human individuals. Per germline, CDR1 MDHEN and CDR2 SYDVKM. V lost 7 bases, J lost 3 bases, and 13 bases lay in between. This CDR3 spans 14 amino acids. Sorted-subset replicate PCRs used 200 ng of genomic DNA. This amount corresponded to about 29,000 T cell genomes. Assay used: immunoSEQ multiplex PCR; TCRdb lists only in-frame clones, some missing. The sample includes 2,500,000 or so clones, approximately 94% of them seen just once. A remark on this clone: Its target is not known.

Study results and caveats: The generation probabilities recorded for non-shared clonotypes fell below those of clonotypes shared by all four donors.

CD45RA+ naive and CD45RA-negative memory subsets were separated from CD4+ cells. Sequencing used naive CD4+ T cells from PBMCs. Subset: CD45RA+ positively selected. This receptor was identified in a man between 18 and 29 years old in good health. Some clones in this sample may be carry-over from other donors' samples. The rearrangement uses TRBV28 and TRBJ1-5; possibly TRBD1 for D (5 bases). CDR3 nucleotides: TGTGCCAGCACCTCAGGGTCCGTCAATCAGCCCCAGCATTTT. Its translation is CASTSGSVNQPQHF.